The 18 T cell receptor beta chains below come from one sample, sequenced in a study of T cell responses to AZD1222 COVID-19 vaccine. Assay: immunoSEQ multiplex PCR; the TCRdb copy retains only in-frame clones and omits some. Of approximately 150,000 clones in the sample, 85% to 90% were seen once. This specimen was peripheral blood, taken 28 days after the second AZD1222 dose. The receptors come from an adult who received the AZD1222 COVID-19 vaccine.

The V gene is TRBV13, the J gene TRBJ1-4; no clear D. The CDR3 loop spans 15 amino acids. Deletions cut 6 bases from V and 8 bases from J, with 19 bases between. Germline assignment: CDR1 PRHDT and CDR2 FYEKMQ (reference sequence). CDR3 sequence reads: CASSFRREGGEKLFF. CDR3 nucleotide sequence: TGTGCCAGCAGTTTTCGCCGGGAAGGTGGCGAAAAACTGTTTTTT.

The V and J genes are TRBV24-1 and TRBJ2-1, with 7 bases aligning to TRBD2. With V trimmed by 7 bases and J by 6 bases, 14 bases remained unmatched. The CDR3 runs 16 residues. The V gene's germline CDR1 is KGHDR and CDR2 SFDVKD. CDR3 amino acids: CATSAPTGPGGNEQFF. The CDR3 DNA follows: TGTGCCACCAGCGCCCCTACAGGACCGGGGGGCAATGAGCAGTTCTTC.

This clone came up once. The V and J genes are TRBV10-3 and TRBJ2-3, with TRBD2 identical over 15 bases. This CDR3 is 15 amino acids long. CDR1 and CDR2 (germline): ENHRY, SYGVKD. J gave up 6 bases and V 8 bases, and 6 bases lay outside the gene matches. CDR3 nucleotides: TGTGCCATCGGGACTAGCGGGGGGTCCGGGGATACGCAGTATTTT. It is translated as CAIGTSGGSGDTQYF.

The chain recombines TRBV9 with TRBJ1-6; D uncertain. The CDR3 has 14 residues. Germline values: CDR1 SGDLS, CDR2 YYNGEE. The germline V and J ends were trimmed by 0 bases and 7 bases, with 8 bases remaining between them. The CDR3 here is CASSVVEGNSPLHF. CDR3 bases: TGTGCCAGCAGCGTAGTAGAGGGAAATTCACCCCTCCACTTT.

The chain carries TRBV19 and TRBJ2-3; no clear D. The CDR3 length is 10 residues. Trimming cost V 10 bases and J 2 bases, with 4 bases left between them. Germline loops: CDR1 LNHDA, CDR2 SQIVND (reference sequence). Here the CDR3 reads CATNTDTQYF. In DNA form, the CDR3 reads TGTGCCACGAACACAGATACGCAGTATTTT.

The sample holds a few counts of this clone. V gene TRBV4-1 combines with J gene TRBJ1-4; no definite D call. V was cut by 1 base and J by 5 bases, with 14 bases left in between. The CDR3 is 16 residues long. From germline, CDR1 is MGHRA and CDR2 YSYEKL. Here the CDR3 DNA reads TGCGCCAGCAGCCAAGGGTCGAATTCGTGGAATGAAAAACTGTTTTTT. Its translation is CASSQGSNSWNEKLFF.

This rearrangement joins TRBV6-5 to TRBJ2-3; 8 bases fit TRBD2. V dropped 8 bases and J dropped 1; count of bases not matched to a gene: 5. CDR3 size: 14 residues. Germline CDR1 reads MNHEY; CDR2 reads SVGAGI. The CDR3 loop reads CASGIAGRTDTQYF. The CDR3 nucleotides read TGTGCCAGCGGCATAGCGGGGCGCACAGATACGCAGTATTTT.

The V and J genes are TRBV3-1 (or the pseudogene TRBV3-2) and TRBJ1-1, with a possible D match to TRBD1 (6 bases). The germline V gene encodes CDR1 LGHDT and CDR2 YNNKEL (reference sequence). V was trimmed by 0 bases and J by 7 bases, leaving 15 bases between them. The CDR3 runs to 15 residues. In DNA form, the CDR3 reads TGTGCCAGCAGCCAAGAGGTGGGGGGGGCAGGTGAAGCTTTCTTT. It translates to CASSQEVGGAGEAFF.

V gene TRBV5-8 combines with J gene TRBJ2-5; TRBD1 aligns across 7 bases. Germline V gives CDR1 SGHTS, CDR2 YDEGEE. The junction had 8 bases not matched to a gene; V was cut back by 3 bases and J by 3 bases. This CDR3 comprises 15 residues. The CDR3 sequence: CASSSGQNYEETQYF. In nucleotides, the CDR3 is TGTGCCAGCAGCTCGGGACAGAATTATGAAGAGACCCAGTACTTC.

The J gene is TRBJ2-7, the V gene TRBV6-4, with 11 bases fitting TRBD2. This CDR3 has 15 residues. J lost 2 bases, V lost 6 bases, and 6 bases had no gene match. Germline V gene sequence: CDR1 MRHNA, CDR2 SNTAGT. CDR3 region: CASRILAGDTYEQYF. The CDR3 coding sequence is TGTGCCAGCAGGATACTAGCGGGAGACACCTACGAGCAGTACTTC.

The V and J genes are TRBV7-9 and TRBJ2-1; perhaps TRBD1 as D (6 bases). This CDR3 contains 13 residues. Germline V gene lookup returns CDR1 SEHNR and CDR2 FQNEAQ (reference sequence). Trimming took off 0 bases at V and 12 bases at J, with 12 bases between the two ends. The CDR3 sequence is CASSLASQGRQFF. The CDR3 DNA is TGTGCCAGCAGCTTAGCGAGCCAGGGGAGGCAGTTCTTC. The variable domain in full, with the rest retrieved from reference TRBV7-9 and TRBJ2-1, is DTGVSQNPRHKITKRGQNVTFRCDPISEHNRLYWYRQTLGQGPEFLTYFQNEAQLEKSRLLSDRFSAERPKGSFSTLEIQRTEQGDSAMYLCASSLASQGRQFFGPGTRLTVL.

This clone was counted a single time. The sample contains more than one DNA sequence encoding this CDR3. DNA of the CDR3: TGCAGCGTTGAAGCCGGGGCCAACGTCCTGACTTTC. Its protein product is CSVEAGANVLTF. The V call is TRBV29-1, the J call TRBJ2-6; D remains ambiguous. CDR3 length equals 12 residues. CDR1 is SQVTM and CDR2 is ANQGSEA in the germline V gene. The V end lost 1 base, the J end lost 4 bases, and 2 bases lay between the germline ends.

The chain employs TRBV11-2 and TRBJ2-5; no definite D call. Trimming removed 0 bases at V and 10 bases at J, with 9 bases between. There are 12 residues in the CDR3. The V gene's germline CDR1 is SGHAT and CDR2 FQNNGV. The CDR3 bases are TGTGCCAGCAGCTTAGATAGGCGGTACCAGTACTTC. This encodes CASSLDRRYQYF.

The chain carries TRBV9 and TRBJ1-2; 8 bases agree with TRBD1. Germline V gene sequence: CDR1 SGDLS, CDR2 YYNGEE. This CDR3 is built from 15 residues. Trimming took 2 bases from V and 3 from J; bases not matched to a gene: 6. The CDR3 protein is CASSVGQGQDYGYTF. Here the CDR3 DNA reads TGTGCCAGCAGCGTCGGACAGGGCCAGGACTATGGCTACACCTTC.

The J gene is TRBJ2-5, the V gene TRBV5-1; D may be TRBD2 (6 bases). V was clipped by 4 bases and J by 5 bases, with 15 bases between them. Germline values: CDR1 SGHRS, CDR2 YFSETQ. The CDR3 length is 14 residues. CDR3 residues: CASSPISGRETQYF. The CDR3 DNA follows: TGCGCCAGCAGCCCCATCTCGGGGAGGGAGACCCAGTACTTC. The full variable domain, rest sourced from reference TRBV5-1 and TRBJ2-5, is KAGVTQTPRYLIKTRGQQVTLSCSPISGHRSVSWYQQTPGQGLQFLFEYFSETQRNKGNFPGRFSGRQFSNSRSEMNVSTLELGDSALYLCASSPISGRETQYFGPGTRLLVL.

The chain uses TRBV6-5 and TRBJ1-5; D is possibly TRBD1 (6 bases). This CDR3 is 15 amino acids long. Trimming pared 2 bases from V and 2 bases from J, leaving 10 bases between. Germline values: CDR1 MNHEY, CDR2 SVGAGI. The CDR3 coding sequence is TGTGCCAGCAGTTACAACGGGGGGCGCAATCAGCCCCAGCATTTT. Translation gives CASSYNGGRNQPQHF.

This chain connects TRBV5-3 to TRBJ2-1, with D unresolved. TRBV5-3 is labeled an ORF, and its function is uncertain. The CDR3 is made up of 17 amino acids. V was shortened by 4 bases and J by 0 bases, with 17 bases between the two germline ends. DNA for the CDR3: TGTGCCAGAAGCCCTACTTCTGGGCTGAGCTCCTACAATGAGCAGTTCTTC. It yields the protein CARSPTSGLSSYNEQFF.

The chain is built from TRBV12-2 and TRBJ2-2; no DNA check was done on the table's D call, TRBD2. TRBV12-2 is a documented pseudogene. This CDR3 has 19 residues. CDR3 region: CASRLSRLAGVPDTGELFF. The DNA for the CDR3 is TGTGCAAGTCGCTTATCCCGACTAGCGGGAGTACCAGACACCGGGGAGCTGTTTTTT.